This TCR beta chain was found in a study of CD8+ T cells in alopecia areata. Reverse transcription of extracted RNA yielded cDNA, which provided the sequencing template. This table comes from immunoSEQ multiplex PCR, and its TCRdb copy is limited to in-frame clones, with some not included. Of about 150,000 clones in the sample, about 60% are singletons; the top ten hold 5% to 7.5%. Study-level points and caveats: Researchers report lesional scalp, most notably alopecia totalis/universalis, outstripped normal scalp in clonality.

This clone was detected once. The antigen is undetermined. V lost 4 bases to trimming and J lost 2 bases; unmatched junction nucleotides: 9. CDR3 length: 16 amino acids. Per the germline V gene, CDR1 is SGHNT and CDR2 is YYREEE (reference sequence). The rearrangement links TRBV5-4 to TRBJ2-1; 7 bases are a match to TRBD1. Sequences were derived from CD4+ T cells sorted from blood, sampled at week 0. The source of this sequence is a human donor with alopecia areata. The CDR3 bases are TGTGCCAGCAGCCCGGACAGGTCGTCTACCTACAATGAGCAGTTCTTC. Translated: CASSPDRSSTYNEQFF.